What follows is one T cell receptor (beta chain) and its context. Antigen specificity is unknown. The data were taken from a study of cytomegalovirus exposure and HLA in healthy donors. Whole-study context: The roughly 100 million unique TCR beta sequences, from around 200 million T cells, were found by an earlier analysis. General study points: In a later analysis, donors in an Asian-associated ancestry cluster reportedly had fewer N-insertions in productive TCRs than the cohort mean.

Whereas donors were nominally healthy upon sampling, unrecorded immune exposures were probable. V lost 6 bases, J lost 3 bases, and 6 bases lay in between. Germline V CDR1 and CDR2: SNHLY, FYNNEI. The CDR3 is made up of 12 amino acids. The PCR used 60 Vbeta and 13 Jbeta primers. As originally analysed: Later reanalysis found around 80 million unique TCR beta chains, about 11 million of them shared. The assay was immunoSEQ multiplex PCR, and TCRdb's table has in-frame clones only and misses some. V and J calls and clone size are copied from that table; D and trimming were computed from the DNA. In the table there are around 64,000 clones, around 76% of which are singletons.

Sequenced sample: PBMCs. V is TRBV2 and J is TRBJ1-5, with D unclear. The clonotype originates from a woman in her 30s in good health and CMV-seropositive. The CDR3 DNA follows: TGTGCCAGCAGCACTAACAATCAGCCCCAGCATTTT. Translated: CASSTNNQPQHF.